One and the same sample provided the 4 T cell receptor beta chains below, sequenced in a study of blood T cell repertoires in COVID-19. Only in-frame clones appear in the TCRdb table, and some are missing; sequencing was by immunoSEQ multiplex PCR. The sample lists around 120,000 clones; 79% were seen once. What was sequenced was peripheral blood. All receptors derive from an elderly woman with acute or convalescent COVID-19.

V usage is TRBV2 and J usage is TRBJ1-5, with D hard to call. CDR1 is SNHLY, CDR2 FYNNEI, per germline. The CDR3 spans 14 residues. V was shortened by 0 bases and J by 6 bases, with 9 bases between the two germline ends. The CDR3 DNA sequence: TGTGCCAGCAGTGAAGCGCTTCGGAGTCAGCCCCAGCATTTT. As protein: CASSEALRSQPQHF.

CDR3 protein: CASARESGATDTQYF. The CDR3 nucleotides are TGTGCCAGCGCGAGGGAAAGCGGGGCAACAGATACGCAGTATTTT. The rearrangement joins TRBV4-2 to TRBJ2-3, with 7 bases identical to TRBD2. V trimming: 8 bases; J trimming: 3 bases; junction bases outside the gene matches: 11. The CDR3 totals 15 residues. The germline V gene encodes CDR1 LGHNA and CDR2 YNFKEQ.

This chain links TRBV14 with TRBJ1-1; D might be TRBD1 (5 bases). This CDR3 has 15 residues. The V end was cut by 4 bases, the J end by 6 bases, with 18 bases between. Germline V gene data show CDR1 as SGHDN and CDR2 as FVKESK. The CDR3 nucleotides read TGTGCCAGCAGCCCTGACGCGGGGGAATGGGCTGAAGCTTTCTTT. It specifies CASSPDAGEWAEAFF.

The chain links TRBV28 to TRBJ1-1, with D unresolved. The ends were cut back, 6 bases at V and 2 bases at J, with 7 bases in the middle. Germline values: CDR1 MDHEN, CDR2 SYDVKM. This CDR3 region has 12 residues. Here the CDR3 reads CASRWANTEAFF. DNA of the CDR3: TGTGCCAGCAGGTGGGCCAACACTGAAGCTTTCTTT.